Following are 28 T cell receptor beta chains from one sample sequenced in a study of neurological immune-mediated disorders. MiXCR, run by TCRdb on the 5' RACE reads, gives a single entry per CDR3 protein. The sample has 75,000 to 85,000 distinct CDR3 sequences; 17% are singletons. Material: PBMCs. These receptors were collected from a woman between 40 and 55 years old in good health.

The sample holds a few counts of this clonotype. The chain uses TRBV7-6 and TRBJ2-1; the match to TRBD1 covers 9 bases. Trimming took 4 bases from V and 3 from J; bases not matched to a gene: 4. There are 15 residues in the CDR3. Germline values: CDR1 SGHVS, CDR2 FNYEAQ. CDR3 protein: CASSSPGQGYNEQFF. The CDR3 nucleotides read TGTGCCAGCAGCTCTCCGGGACAGGGCTACAATGAGCAGTTCTTC. The entire variable domain, with the rest obtained from reference TRBV7-6 and TRBJ2-1, is as follows: GAGVSQSPRYKVTKRGQDVALRCDPISGHVSLYWYRQALGQGPEFLTYFNYEAQQDKSGLPNDRFSAERPEGSISTLTIQRTEQRDSAMYRCASSSPGQGYNEQFFGPGTRLTVL.

This clonotype was counted at least ten times. This rearrangement joins TRBV5-1 to TRBJ1-2, with D unclear. V was clipped by 2 bases and J by 5 bases, with 10 bases between them. Germline CDR1 SGHRS, CDR2 YFSETQ. This CDR3 region has 13 residues. In DNA form, the CDR3 reads TGCGCCAGCAGCTTAGCGCAGGAATATGGCTACACCTTC. Its translation: CASSLAQEYGYTF. The full variable domain, its missing parts supplied by reference TRBV5-1 and TRBJ1-2, is KAGVTQTPRYLIKTRGQQVTLSCSPISGHRSVSWYQQTPGQGLQFLFEYFSETQRNKGNFPGRFSGRQFSNSRSEMNVSTLELGDSALYLCASSLAQEYGYTFGSGTRLTVV.

The sample holds many counts of this clonotype. J is TRBJ1-1 and V is TRBV10-3; D not certain. V lost 6 bases and J 5 bases, leaving 13 bases between the germline ends. Germline assignment: CDR1 ENHRY and CDR2 SYGVKD. CDR3 size: 13 residues. CDR3 sequence (DNA): TGTGCCATCAGGGCTGGGGTTGGTACTGAAGCTTTCTTT. Translating it yields CAIRAGVGTEAFF.

As concerns this clonotype: With a much larger clone just one base away, this may be a read error. The chain is built from TRBV4-1 and TRBJ1-2, with D perhaps matching TRBD1 (5 bases). In germline, CDR1 is MGHRA, CDR2 YSYEKL. This CDR3 has 16 residues. V lost 0 bases and J lost 12, with 23 bases in between. This CDR3 is CASSQEWGTGLWGHTF. The CDR3 region has the DNA TGCGCCAGCAGCCAAGAATGGGGCACGGGCCTATGGGGCCACACCTTC.

This clonotype was seen ten or more times. This CDR3 reads CSAAFQGLSFF. The CDR3 DNA sequence: TGCAGTGCCGCTTTTCAGGGACTGTCGTTCTTC. The chain has TRBV20-1 and TRBJ2-1; possible D gene TRBD2, 6 bases. The length of the CDR3 is 11 residues. The germline V gene has CDR1 DFQATT and CDR2 SNEGSKA (reference sequence). Trimming shortened V by 6 bases and J by 15 bases, and 18 bases separated the two germline ends.

In its sample, this clonotype was seen many times. V is TRBV28 and J is TRBJ2-1; TRBD2 agrees at 9 bases. The CDR3 covers 15 residues. Germline trimming cut 5 bases from V and 2 bases from J; bases unmatched to any gene: 4. CDR1 is MDHEN, CDR2 SYDVKM, per germline. The CDR3, as DNA: TGTGCCAGCAGTCCTCGGACTAGCGCCTACAATGAGCAGTTCTTC. This codes for CASSPRTSAYNEQFF.

This clonotype appeared many times. V is TRBV20-1 and J is TRBJ2-3, with unresolved D. V gave up 5 bases and J gave up 4 bases, with 19 bases separating them. The CDR3 extends over 15 amino acids. Germline CDR1 reads DFQATT; CDR2 reads SNEGSKA (reference sequence). The CDR3 DNA reads TGCAGTGCTGCACAGCCGGGCCACAGCCCAGATACGCAGTATTTT. Amino acids: CSAAQPGHSPDTQYF.

In its sample, this clonotype was seen many times. V and J are TRBV7-2 and TRBJ1-2; the D is unclear. CDR1 is SGHTA and CDR2 is FQGNSA in the germline V gene. The germline V and J ends were trimmed by 3 bases and 0 bases, with 11 bases remaining between them. This CDR3 is built from 15 residues. The DNA of the CDR3 is TGTGCCAGCAGCTTCGGTCCTCAGACTAACTATGGCTACACCTTC. Protein: CASSFGPQTNYGYTF.

This clonotype was seen repeatedly, ten times or more. The chain has TRBV5-5 and TRBJ2-1; D is unclear. The CDR3 spans 13 residues. Germline-derived CDR1 and CDR2 are SGHKS and YYEKEE (reference sequence). V was pared by 5 bases and J by 6 bases, with 12 bases between. The CDR3 bases are TGTGCCAGCAGTTTACCTTCTTTCAATGAGCAGTTCTTC. It encodes CASSLPSFNEQFF.

The sample holds many counts of this clonotype. Relative to the germline gene, one junction end is altered; a read error may explain this. CDR3 region: CATSRDPGLETGELFF. Written as DNA, the CDR3 is TGTGCCACCAGCCGAGACCCGGGACTAGAGACCGGGGAGCTGTTTTTT. The rearrangement uses TRBV15 and TRBJ2-2; TRBD2 matches at 8 bases. Germline CDR1 LNHNV, CDR2 YYDKDF (reference sequence). The CDR3 consists of 16 residues.

This clonotype was recorded at least ten times. The CDR3 DNA sequence: TGTGCCAGCACTACGGCTTATGGCTACACCTTC. Translated: CASTTAYGYTF. The chain couples TRBV2 to TRBJ1-2; D remains ambiguous. Germline V gene sequence: CDR1 SNHLY, CDR2 FYNNEI. V lost 7 bases and J 5 bases, leaving 8 bases between the germline ends. The CDR3 has 11 amino acids.

The chain has TRBV7-8 and TRBJ2-3, with D uncertain. CDR3 length equals 14 residues. Between the trimmed V and J ends, which lost 2 bases and 3 bases, there was a span of 9 bases. Germline lookup yields CDR1 SGHVS and CDR2 FQNEAQ. The CDR3 loop is CASSLYSGTDTQYF. The CDR3 nucleotides are TGTGCCAGCAGCTTATATTCCGGTACAGATACGCAGTATTTT. The complete variable domain, with remaining parts taken from reference TRBV7-8 and TRBJ2-3, reads GAGVSQSPRYKVAKRGQDVALRCDPISGHVSLFWYQQALGQGPEFLTYFQNEAQLDKSGLPSDRFFAERPEGSVSTLKIQRTQQEDSAVYLCASSLYSGTDTQYFGPGTRLTVL.

This clonotype was observed at least ten times. The CDR3 bases are TGTGCCAGCAGCCCCCATAGCGGGGGGGCAAATGAGCAGTTCTTC. It codes for CASSPHSGGANEQFF. The chain combines TRBV7-2 with TRBJ2-1, with 11 nucleotides matching TRBD2. This CDR3 comprises 15 residues. The germline V gene has CDR1 SGHTA and CDR2 FQGNSA. J gave up 7 bases and V 5 bases, and 7 bases lay outside the gene matches.

This clonotype was found many times. The CDR3 loop reads CASTWGQNTGELFF. For the CDR3, the DNA is TGCGCCAGTACCTGGGGACAGAACACCGGGGAGCTGTTTTTT. The chain combines TRBV5-1 with TRBJ2-2; tentative D call: TRBD1 (6 bases). CDR3 length equals 14 residues. V lost 8 bases, J lost 1 base, and 12 bases lay in between. Germline V gene data show CDR1 as SGHRS and CDR2 as YFSETQ.

This clonotype was counted many times. The chain recombines TRBV5-1 with TRBJ1-1; D remains ambiguous. This CDR3 contains 13 residues. CDR1 and CDR2 from the germline V gene are SGHRS and YFSETQ. V shed 0 bases and J shed 1 base, with 4 bases lying between them. In DNA form, the CDR3 reads TGCGCCAGCAGCTTGGGGGGGAACACTGAAGCTTTCTTT. This codes for CASSLGGNTEAFF.

The genes are TRBV20-1 and TRBJ2-4; possibly TRBD1 for D (6 bases). The CDR3 spans 17 residues. Germline V CDR1 and CDR2: DFQATT, SNEGSKA (reference sequence). Trimming shortened V by 2 bases and J by 0 bases, and 17 bases separated the two germline ends. The CDR3 DNA is TGCAGTGCTAGACCCCCCTCAGGGGATTTAGCCAAAAACATTCAGTACTTC. It encodes CSARPPSGDLAKNIQYF.

This clonotype was seen ten or more times. This chain uses TRBV10-3 with TRBJ1-5; 8 nucleotides agree with TRBD1. Germline assignment: CDR1 ENHRY and CDR2 SYGVKD. The trim removed 4 bases at V and 4 bases at J, leaving 3 bases unmatched. CDR3 length: 14 amino acids. The chain's CDR3 is CAISGGQENQPQHF. In nucleotides, the CDR3 is TGTGCCATCAGTGGGGGACAGGAGAATCAGCCCCAGCATTTT.

The chain combines TRBV10-2 with TRBJ2-1; 10 nucleotides match TRBD2. The CDR3 has 14 amino acids. Losses at the gene ends were 8 bases for V and 1 base for J; bases not matched to a gene: 2. The germline gives CDR1 WSHSY, CDR2 SAAADI. CDR3 in amino acids: CASRAGGSYNEQFF. The CDR3 DNA reads as TGCGCCAGCCGAGCGGGGGGGTCCTACAATGAGCAGTTCTTC.

This clonotype has at least ten counts. The V call is TRBV4-2, the J call TRBJ2-2; 16 bases line up with TRBD2. CDR3 length equals 19 residues. CDR1 and CDR2 from the germline V gene are LGHNA and YNFKEQ. Trimming cost V 1 base and J 5 bases; bases outside gene matches: 7. This chain's CDR3 is CASSQGGTSGGARTGELFF. Here the CDR3 DNA reads TGTGCCAGCAGCCAAGGGGGGACTAGCGGGGGGGCGCGAACCGGGGAGCTGTTTTTT.

The sample holds many counts of this clonotype. The chain uses TRBV4-3 and TRBJ2-3, with D perhaps matching TRBD1 (6 bases). Trimming removed 2 bases at V and 2 bases at J, with 17 bases between. CDR1 LGHNA and CDR2 YSLEER come from the germline V gene. This CDR3 region has 17 residues. The CDR3 loop reads CASSQSPGPGATDTQYF. CDR3 bases: TGCGCCAGCAGCCAATCCCCCGGACCAGGGGCCACAGATACGCAGTATTTT.

This clonotype was observed a few times. V usage is TRBV7-9 and J usage is TRBJ1-1; the D is unclear. CDR3 length equals 15 residues. The germline V and J ends were trimmed by 5 bases and 4 bases, with 17 bases remaining between them. Germline-derived CDR1 and CDR2 are SEHNR and FQNEAQ (reference sequence). CDR3 DNA sequence: TGTGCCAGCAGCCCCGAGAAGGAATGGGGCACTGAAGCTTTCTTT. Its translation: CASSPEKEWGTEAFF.

The chain uses TRBV9 and TRBJ2-3; D is undetermined. Trimming took off 0 bases at V and 0 bases at J, with 8 bases between the two ends. The CDR3 covers 15 residues. Germline V lookup: CDR1 SGDLS, CDR2 YYNGEE. The CDR3 DNA sequence: TGTGCCAGCAGCGTAGGGGCGTTCAGCACAGATACGCAGTATTTT. The encoded protein is CASSVGAFSTDTQYF.

This clonotype occurred many times. The chain links TRBV6-1 to TRBJ2-1; no reliable D call. V was pared by 2 bases and J by 10 bases, with 18 bases between. CDR1 is MNHNS and CDR2 is SASEGT in the germline V gene. The CDR3 spans 15 residues. The CDR3 DNA reads as TGTGCCAGCAGTGAATATGTGACCCTCGTAGGAGAGCAGTTCTTC. Its translation is CASSEYVTLVGEQFF.

This clonotype was seen many times. The chain is built from TRBV27 and TRBJ1-6; perhaps TRBD1 as D (6 bases). V gave up 0 bases and J gave up 8 bases, with 17 bases separating them. There are 17 residues in the CDR3. CDR1 is MNHEY, CDR2 SMNVEV, per germline (reference sequence). The CDR3 DNA reads TGTGCCAGCAGTTTATCTCCGACAGGTCCGTTGGATTCACCCCTCCACTTT. Translating gives CASSLSPTGPLDSPLHF.

This clonotype was detected ten times or more. The chain links TRBV7-9 to TRBJ1-1, with D possibly matching TRBD1 (6 bases). The germline V gene encodes CDR1 SEHNR and CDR2 FQNEAQ (reference sequence). V was shortened by 5 bases and J by 11 bases, with 18 bases between the two germline ends. The CDR3 consists of 13 residues. The DNA of the CDR3 is TGTGCCAGCAGCCCCGTATCACAGGGTTCGGCTTTCTTT. Translated, it gives CASSPVSQGSAFF.

This clonotype was seen a few times. This rearrangement joins TRBV11-3 to TRBJ2-1; D tentatively fits TRBD1 or TRBD2 (5 bases each). V lost 5 bases and J 4 bases, leaving 9 bases between the germline ends. CDR3 length equals 13 residues. Germline CDR1 SGHNT, CDR2 YENEEA. The DNA for the CDR3 is TGTGCCAGCAGCCGAGGGGAATACAATGAGCAGTTCTTC. Residues: CASSRGEYNEQFF. Full variable domain (outside the CDR3, taken from reference TRBV11-3 and TRBJ2-1): EAGVVQSPRYKIIEKKQPVAFWCNPISGHNTLYWYLQNLGQGPELLIRYENEEAVDDSQLPKDRFSAERLKGVDSTLKIQPAELGDSAVYLCASSRGEYNEQFFGPGTRLTVL.

This clonotype was recorded many times. This may arise from a read error, as a much more abundant clone is one base away. This rearrangement joins TRBV5-1 to TRBJ2-6; perhaps TRBD1 as D (5 bases). The germline V gene has CDR1 SGHRS and CDR2 YFSETQ. The CDR3 has 15 residues. V lost 0 bases and J 2 bases, leaving 6 bases between the germline ends. Here the CDR3 reads CASSLEGAGANVLTF. In nucleotides, the CDR3 is TGCGCCAGCAGCTTGGAAGGGGCTGGGGCCAACGTCCTGACTTTC.

This clonotype showed up many times. The chain uses TRBV5-6 and TRBJ2-7; D unclear. The V gene lost 4 bases and the J gene lost 4 bases, with 18 bases spanning the gap. Germline V lookup: CDR1 SGHDT, CDR2 YYEEEE. The CDR3 runs to 15 residues. This CDR3 reads CASSPTTGPGYEQYV. CDR3 DNA: TGTGCCAGCAGCCCAACAACCGGACCGGGTTACGAGCAGTACGTC.